This TCR beta chain stems from a study of glioma-infiltrating T cells after dendritic cell vaccination. Overall study: Dendritic cell vaccination trial patients had either newly diagnosed or recurrent glioblastoma.

Time point here: after dendritic cell vaccination, including at tumor progression/relapse. The V end was cut by 7 bases, the J end by 1 base, with 11 bases between. This CDR3 region has 13 residues. Per the germline V gene, CDR1 is MNHEY and CDR2 is SVGAGI. Input was roughly 2.2 ug genomic DNA, or all available if less. The method was immunoSEQ multiplex PCR; TCRdb's version includes in-frame clones alone and lacks a portion of them. The repertoire consists of tens of thousands of clones, with roughly 84% occurring once and the leading ten covering 2% to 2.5%. The material sequenced was blood, taken after dendritic cell vaccination. The receptor comes from a human donor with glioblastoma. The chain carries TRBV6-5 and TRBJ2-7; perhaps TRBD1 as D (6 bases). Here the CDR3 DNA reads TGTGCCAGCACCCTACAGGGATCCTACGAGCAGTACTTC. Translation gives CASTLQGSYEQYF.